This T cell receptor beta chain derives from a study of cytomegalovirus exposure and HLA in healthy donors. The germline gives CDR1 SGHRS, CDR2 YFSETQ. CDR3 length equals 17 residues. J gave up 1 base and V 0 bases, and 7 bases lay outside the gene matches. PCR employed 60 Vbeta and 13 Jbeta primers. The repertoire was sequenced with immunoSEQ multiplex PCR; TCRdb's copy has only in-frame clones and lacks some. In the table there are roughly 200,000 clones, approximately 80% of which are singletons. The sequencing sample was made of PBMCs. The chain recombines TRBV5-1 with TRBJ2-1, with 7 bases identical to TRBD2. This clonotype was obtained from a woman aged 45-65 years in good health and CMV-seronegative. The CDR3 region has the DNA TGCGCCAGCAGCTTGGCCGGGGGGAGTCGGTCCTACAATGAGCAGTTCTTC. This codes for CASSLAGGSRSYNEQFF.